This record covers a single TCR beta chain. No antigen is known for it. Relative to the germline gene, one junction end is altered; a read error may explain this. The PCR employed 60 Vbeta primers together with 13 Jbeta primers. Sequencing was performed with immunoSEQ multiplex PCR; in TCRdb, only in-frame clones are kept and a portion is missing. The sample includes some 65,000 clones, about 70% of them seen just once. This record comes from a study of cytomegalovirus exposure and HLA in healthy donors. Study details: Ancestry clustering placed around four fifths of roughly 400 genotyped donors in the Caucasian-associated cluster.

This CDR3 has 14 residues. The germline V gene has CDR1 SGHRS and CDR2 YFSETQ. Whole-study results and caveats: Immune exposure data for these donors was limited to CMV serostatus. Most TCR sequences were uncommon, yet certain public TCRs appeared in many donors. In an earlier analysis, in some 500 donors, most V segments appeared productive either ~87% or ~30% of the time.

The receptor comes from a woman aged 30 to 39 in good health and CMV-seronegative. The specimen sequenced was PBMCs. The V and J genes are TRBV5-1 and TRBJ1-1, with D perhaps matching TRBD1 (6 bases). The CDR3 reads CASSLGGGYTEAFF. The CDR3 DNA reads as TGCGCCAGCAGCCTGGGGGGCGGTTACACTGAGGCTTTCTTT.